These 10 T cell receptor beta chains originate from one sample sequenced in a study of blood T cell repertoires in COVID-19. Generated by immunoSEQ multiplex PCR, the TCRdb table keeps only in-frame clones and is missing some. The sample records fewer than 200,000 clones, approximately 84% being singletons. Sequenced: peripheral blood. The receptors here all came from a man in his forties or fifties who had recovered from COVID-19.

There are a few counts of this clone. V gene TRBV19 combines with J gene TRBJ2-7; 10 bases agree with TRBD1. The CDR3 contains 15 residues. The junction had 5 bases not matched to a gene; V was cut back by 5 bases and J by 1 base. The germline gives CDR1 LNHDA, CDR2 SQIVND (reference sequence). The CDR3 here is CASSFGGQGSYEQYF. DNA of the CDR3: TGTGCCAGTAGTTTCGGGGGACAGGGGTCCTACGAGCAGTACTTC.

With regard to this clone: A junction boundary mismatches the germline segment, possibly from a read error. J is TRBJ2-2 and V is TRBV7-7; 7 nucleotides line up with TRBD1. This CDR3 comprises 14 residues. CDR1 and CDR2 from the germline V gene are SSHAT and FNYEAQ (reference sequence). The CDR3 sequence: CASSLAGTAGELFF. CDR3 DNA: TGTGCTAGCAGCTTAGCCGGGACAGCCGGGGAGCTGTTTTTT.

The chain is built from TRBV12-3 or TRBV12-4 and TRBJ1-5; the D gene is possibly TRBD1 (5 bases). This CDR3 contains 13 residues. V lost 3 bases and J lost 6, with 9 bases in between. The CDR3 DNA reads TGTGCCAGCAGTTTTGGGGCGTCTCAGCCCCAGCATTTT. This codes for CASSFGASQPQHF.

This clone has a single count. J is TRBJ1-3 and V is TRBV6-5; 9 bases map to TRBD1. This CDR3 is 16 amino acids long. The V gene end was trimmed by 2 bases and the J gene end by 4 bases; junction bases not matched to a gene: 6. CDR1 is MNHEY, CDR2 SVGAGI, per germline. CDR3 loop: CASSYDRGAGGNTIYF. The CDR3 DNA sequence: TGTGCCAGCAGTTACGACAGGGGGGCTGGCGGAAACACCATATATTTT.

The chain has TRBV7-3 and TRBJ2-2; 8 positions agree with TRBD2. Trimming removed 2 bases from V and 6 bases from J; junction bases left unmatched: 5. CDR3 size: 15 residues. Germline-derived CDR1 and CDR2 are SGHTA and FQGTGA. The CDR3 DNA sequence: TGTGCCAGCAGCTTACCGGGACTAGATGCCGGGGAGCTGTTTTTT. Protein product: CASSLPGLDAGELFF.

The DNA of the CDR3 is TGCGCCAGCAGCTTGACAGGGAGACAAGAGACCCAGTACTTC. Amino acids: CASSLTGRQETQYF. The chain carries TRBV5-1 and TRBJ2-5, with D perhaps TRBD1 (6 bases). CDR3 size: 14 residues. Germline lookup yields CDR1 SGHRS and CDR2 YFSETQ. Trimming took off 1 base at V and 2 bases at J, with 9 bases between the two ends.

This clone showed up just once. This chain uses TRBV18 with TRBJ2-1, with 10 bases identical to TRBD2. The germline gives CDR1 KGHSH, CDR2 LQKENI. This CDR3 contains 14 residues. V dropped 2 bases and J dropped 13; count of bases not matched to a gene: 8. As DNA, the CDR3 is TGTGCCAGCTCACCAGGAATAGCGGGAGGACCTCAGTTCTTC. Its protein product is CASSPGIAGGPQFF.

CDR3 amino acids: CSVGRTGAAGELFF. DNA of the CDR3: TGCAGCGTTGGTAGGACAGGGGCAGCCGGGGAGCTGTTTTTT. The V gene is TRBV29-1, the J gene TRBJ2-2, with TRBD1 matching 9 bases. The CDR3 loop spans 14 amino acids. Germline CDR1 reads SQVTM; CDR2 reads ANQGSEA. With V trimmed by 4 bases and J by 6 bases, 6 bases remained unmatched.

This clone was seen more than once but under ten times. J is TRBJ2-7 and V is TRBV29-1, with D possibly matching TRBD2 (6 bases). The CDR3 has 12 residues. Germline values: CDR1 SQVTM, CDR2 ANQGSEA. Trimming removed 7 bases at V and 7 bases at J, with 17 bases between. The CDR3 bases are TGCAGCGCCTGGGGCGCGGGGAGGGAGCAGTACTTC. This translates into CSAWGAGREQYF.

V is TRBV7-9 and J is TRBJ2-7, with TRBD2 matching over 8 bases. Losses at the gene ends were 2 bases for V and 3 bases for J; bases not matched to a gene: 9. CDR1 and CDR2 from the germline V gene are SEHNR and FQNEAQ (reference sequence). This CDR3 contains 16 residues. CDR3 sequence reads: CASSLSGGLAGYEQYF. CDR3 bases: TGTGCCAGCAGCTTATCCGGGGGGCTAGCGGGCTACGAGCAGTACTTC. Based on the CDR3 plus reference TRBV7-9 and TRBJ2-7, the full variable domain is DTGVSQNPRHKITKRGQNVTFRCDPISEHNRLYWYRQTLGQGPEFLTYFQNEAQLEKSRLLSDRFSAERPKGSFSTLEIQRTEQGDSAMYLCASSLSGGLAGYEQYFGPGTRLTVT.